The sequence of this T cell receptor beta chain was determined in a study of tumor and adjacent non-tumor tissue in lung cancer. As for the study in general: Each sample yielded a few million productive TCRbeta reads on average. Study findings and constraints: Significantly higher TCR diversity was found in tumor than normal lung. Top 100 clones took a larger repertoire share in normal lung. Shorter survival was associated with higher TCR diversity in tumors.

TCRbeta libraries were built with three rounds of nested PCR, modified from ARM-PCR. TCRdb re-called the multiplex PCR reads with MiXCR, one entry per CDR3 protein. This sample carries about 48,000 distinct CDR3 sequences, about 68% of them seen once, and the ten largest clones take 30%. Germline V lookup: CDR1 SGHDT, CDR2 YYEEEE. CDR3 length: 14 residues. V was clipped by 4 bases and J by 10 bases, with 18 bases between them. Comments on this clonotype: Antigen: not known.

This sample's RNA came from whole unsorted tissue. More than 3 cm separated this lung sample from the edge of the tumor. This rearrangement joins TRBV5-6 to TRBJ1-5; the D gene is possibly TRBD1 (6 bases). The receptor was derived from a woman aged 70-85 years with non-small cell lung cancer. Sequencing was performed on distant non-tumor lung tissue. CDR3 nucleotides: TGTGCCAGCAGCACCGGACAGCCGGGTCACCCCCAGCATTTT. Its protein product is CASSTGQPGHPQHF. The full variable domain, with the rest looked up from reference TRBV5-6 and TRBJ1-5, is DAGVTQSPTHLIKTRGQQVTLRCSPKSGHDTVSWYQQALGQGPQFIFQYYEEEERQRGNFPDRFSGHQFPNYSSELNVNALLLGDSALYLCASSTGQPGHPQHFGDGTRLSIL.